This record covers a single T cell receptor beta chain. There are 13 residues in the CDR3. Trimming stripped 3 bases from V and 3 bases from J, with 8 bases between. The data are from a study of blood T cell repertoires in COVID-19. Across the whole study: Specimens from acute and convalescent COVID-19 originated in the United States, Italy and Spain. Sample material is recorded as cDNA or gDNA derived from T cells, B-cell-depleted T cells, or PBMCs.

In Seattle, patients joined the study during active infection and were tracked longitudinally. Original analysis: Reference gene primer amplification gave estimated nucleated cell counts. Assay: immunoSEQ multiplex PCR; the TCRdb copy retains only in-frame clones and omits some. The V and J calls and clone size are taken from that table; D and trimming were inferred from the DNA. Seen here are 160,000 or so clones, roughly 78% observed once, and the top ten hold approximately 7.6%. The sequenced sample consisted of peripheral blood. The genes are TRBV12-3 or TRBV12-4 and TRBJ1-1; no clear D gene. This TCR was recovered from a woman in her sixties with COVID-19, enrolled during active disease. Written as DNA, the CDR3 is TGTGCCAGCAGTTTCTACGCGGACACTGAAGCTTTCTTT. It translates to CASSFYADTEAFF.